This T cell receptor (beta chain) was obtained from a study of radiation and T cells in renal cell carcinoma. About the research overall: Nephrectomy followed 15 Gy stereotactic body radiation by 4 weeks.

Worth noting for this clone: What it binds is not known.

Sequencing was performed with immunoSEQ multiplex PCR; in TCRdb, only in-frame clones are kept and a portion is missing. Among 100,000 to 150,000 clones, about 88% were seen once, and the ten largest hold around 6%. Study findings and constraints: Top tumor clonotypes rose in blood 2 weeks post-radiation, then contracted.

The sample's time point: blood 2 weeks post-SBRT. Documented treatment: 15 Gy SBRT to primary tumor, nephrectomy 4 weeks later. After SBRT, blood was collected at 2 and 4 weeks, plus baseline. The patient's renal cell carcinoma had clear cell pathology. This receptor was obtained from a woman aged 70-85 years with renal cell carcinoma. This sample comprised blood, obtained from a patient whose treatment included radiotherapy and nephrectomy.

CDR3 nucleotide sequence: TGTGCCAGCAACCTCCGGACGACGGGTACGCAGTATTTT. Encoded protein: CASNLRTTGTQYF. The chain employs TRBV28 and TRBJ2-3; no clear D. The germline V gene encodes CDR1 MDHEN and CDR2 SYDVKM. The CDR3 length is 13 residues. Trimming removed 7 bases at V and 8 bases at J, with 16 bases between.